This TCR beta chain derives from a study of STAT5B mutations in CD4+ large granular lymphocyte leukemia. Broader study findings: 8/27 top patient clones versus 2/35 control clones were TRBV06-family. Main leukemic clonotypes were patient-specific, but roughly 26% appeared at low frequency elsewhere.

Sequencing used immunoSEQ multiplex PCR; TCRdb keeps in-frame clones, though not all of them. Among 30,000 to 40,000 clones listed, roughly 65% were seen once. In regard to this clone: Antigen specificity is unknown.

The CDR3 has 13 amino acids. Per the germline V gene, CDR1 is MGHRA and CDR2 is YSYEKL. V was shortened by 4 bases and J by 8 bases, with 12 bases between the two germline ends. The clonotype was recovered from a human donor in good health. This chain joins TRBV4-1 and TRBJ2-4, with D possibly being TRBD1 (5 bases). The source material was CD4+ T cells from blood buffy coats. The CDR3 spells CASSLTRVDIQYF. CDR3 DNA sequence: TGCGCCAGCAGCCTGACCAGGGTGGACATTCAGTACTTC.